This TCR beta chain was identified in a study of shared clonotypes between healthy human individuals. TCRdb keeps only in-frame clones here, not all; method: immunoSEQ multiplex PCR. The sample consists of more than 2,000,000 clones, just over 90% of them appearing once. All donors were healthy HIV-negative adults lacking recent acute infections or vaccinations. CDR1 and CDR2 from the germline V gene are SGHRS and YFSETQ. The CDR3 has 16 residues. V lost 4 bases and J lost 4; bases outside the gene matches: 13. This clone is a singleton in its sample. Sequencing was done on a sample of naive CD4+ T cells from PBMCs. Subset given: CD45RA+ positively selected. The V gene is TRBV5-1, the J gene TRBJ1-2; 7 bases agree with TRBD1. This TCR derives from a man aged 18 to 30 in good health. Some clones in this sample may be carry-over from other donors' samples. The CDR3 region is CASSQRGGAGAYGYTF. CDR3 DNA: TGCGCCAGCAGCCAAAGAGGGGGCGCAGGGGCCTATGGCTACACCTTC.